The clone carrying this T cell receptor (beta chain) has a count of ten or more. These data belong to a study of T cells in Graves' hyperthyroidism and ophthalmopathy. The CDR3 length is 16 residues. Trimming shortened V by 6 bases and J by 4 bases, and 19 bases separated the two germline ends. The germline CDR1 and CDR2 sequences are LGHDT and YNNKEL (reference sequence). RNA transcripts gave rise to amplified TCR beta CDR3 regions. HTBI primers were employed in a first-round RT-PCR of the TCR CDR3. Each CDR3 protein is one row after TCRdb ran MiXCR on the multiplex PCR reads. The sample lists hundreds of thousands of distinct CDR3 sequences, roughly 14% occurring once.

The chain links TRBV3-1 to TRBJ2-1; D may match TRBD1 or TRBD2 (5 bases each). Specimen: blood. The TCR sequence derives from a woman younger than 35 with Graves' hyperthyroidism. The CDR3 loop is CASRHVRDPLYNEQFF. In DNA form, the CDR3 reads TGTGCCAGCAGACATGTCCGGGACCCGTTATACAATGAGCAGTTCTTC.